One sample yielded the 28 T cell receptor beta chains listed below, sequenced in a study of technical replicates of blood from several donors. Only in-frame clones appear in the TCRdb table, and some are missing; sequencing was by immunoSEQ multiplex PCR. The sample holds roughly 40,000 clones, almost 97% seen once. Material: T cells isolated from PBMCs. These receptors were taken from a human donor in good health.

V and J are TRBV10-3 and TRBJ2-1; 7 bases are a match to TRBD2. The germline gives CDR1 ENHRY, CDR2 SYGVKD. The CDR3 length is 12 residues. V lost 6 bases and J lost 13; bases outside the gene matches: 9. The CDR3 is CAIRKTAGEQFF. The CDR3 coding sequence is TGTGCCATCAGGAAGACGGCGGGAGAACAGTTCTTC.

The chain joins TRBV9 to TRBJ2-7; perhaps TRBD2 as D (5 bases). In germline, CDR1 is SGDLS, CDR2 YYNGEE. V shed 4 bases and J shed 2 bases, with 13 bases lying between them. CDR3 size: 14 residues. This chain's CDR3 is CASSPHGETYEQYF. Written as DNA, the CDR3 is TGTGCCAGCAGCCCCCACGGGGAAACCTACGAGCAGTACTTC.

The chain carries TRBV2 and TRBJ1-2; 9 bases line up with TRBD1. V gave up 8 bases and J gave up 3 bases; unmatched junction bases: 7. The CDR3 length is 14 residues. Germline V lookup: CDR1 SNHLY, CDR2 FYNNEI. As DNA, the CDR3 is TGTGCCAGCGTACAGGGGGCGCGGTACTATGGCTACACCTTC. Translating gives CASVQGARYYGYTF.

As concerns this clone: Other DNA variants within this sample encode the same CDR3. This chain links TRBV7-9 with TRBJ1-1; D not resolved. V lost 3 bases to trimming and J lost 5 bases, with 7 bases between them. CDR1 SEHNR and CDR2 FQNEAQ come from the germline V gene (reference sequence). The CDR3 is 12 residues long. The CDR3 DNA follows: TGTGCCAGCAGCTTGACGGGGACTGAAGCTTTCTTT. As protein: CASSLTGTEAFF.

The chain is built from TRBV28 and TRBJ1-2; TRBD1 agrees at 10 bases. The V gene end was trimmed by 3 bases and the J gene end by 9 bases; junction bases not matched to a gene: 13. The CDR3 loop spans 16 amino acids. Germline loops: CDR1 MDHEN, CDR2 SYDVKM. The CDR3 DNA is TGTGCCAGCAGTTTCACGCTGGGACAGGGGAGTAATAGCTACACCTTC. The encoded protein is CASSFTLGQGSNSYTF.

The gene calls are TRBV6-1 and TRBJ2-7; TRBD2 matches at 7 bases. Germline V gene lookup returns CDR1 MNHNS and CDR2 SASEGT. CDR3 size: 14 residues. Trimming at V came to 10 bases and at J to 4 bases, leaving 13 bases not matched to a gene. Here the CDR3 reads CATSRGSSGYEQYF. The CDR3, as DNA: TGTGCCACCTCTCGAGGGAGTAGCGGGTACGAGCAGTACTTC.

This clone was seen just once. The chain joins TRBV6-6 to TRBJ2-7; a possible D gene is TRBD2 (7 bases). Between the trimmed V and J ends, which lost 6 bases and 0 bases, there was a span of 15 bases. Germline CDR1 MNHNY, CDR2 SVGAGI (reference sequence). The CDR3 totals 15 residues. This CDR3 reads CASRAQGGGSYEQYF. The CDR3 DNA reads TGTGCCAGCAGAGCACAAGGGGGGGGCTCCTACGAGCAGTACTTC.

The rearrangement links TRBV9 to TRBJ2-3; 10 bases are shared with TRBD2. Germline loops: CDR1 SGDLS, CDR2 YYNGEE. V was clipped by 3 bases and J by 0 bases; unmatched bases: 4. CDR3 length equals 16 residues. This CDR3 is CASSASSGRSTDTQYF. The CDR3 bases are TGTGCCAGCAGCGCGTCTAGCGGGAGAAGCACAGATACGCAGTATTTT.

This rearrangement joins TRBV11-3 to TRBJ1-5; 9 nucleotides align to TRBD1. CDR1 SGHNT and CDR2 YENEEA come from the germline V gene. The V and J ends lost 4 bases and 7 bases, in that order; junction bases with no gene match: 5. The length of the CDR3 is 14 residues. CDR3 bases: TGTGCCAGCAGCTCAGGGACAGGGAAACAGCCCCAGCATTTT. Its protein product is CASSSGTGKQPQHF.

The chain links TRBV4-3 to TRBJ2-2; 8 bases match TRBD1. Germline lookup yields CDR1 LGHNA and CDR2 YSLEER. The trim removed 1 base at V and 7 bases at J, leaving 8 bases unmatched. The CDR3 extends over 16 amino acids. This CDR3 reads CASSQVSGGYSGELFF. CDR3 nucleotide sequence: TGCGCCAGCAGCCAAGTTTCAGGGGGCTACAGCGGGGAGCTGTTTTTT.

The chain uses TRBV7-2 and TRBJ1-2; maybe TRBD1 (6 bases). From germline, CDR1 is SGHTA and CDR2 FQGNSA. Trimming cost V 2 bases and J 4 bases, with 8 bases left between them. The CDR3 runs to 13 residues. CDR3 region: CASSLTGSYGYTF. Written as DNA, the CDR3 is TGTGCCAGCAGCTTAACAGGGAGCTATGGCTACACCTTC.

The CDR3 reads CASSQATLAGGPNNEQFF. In nucleotides, the CDR3 is TGCGCCAGCAGCCAAGCAACCCTAGCGGGAGGGCCTAACAATGAGCAGTTCTTC. V is TRBV4-1 and J is TRBJ2-1; 12 nucleotides align to TRBD2. Trimming removed 1 base from V and 5 bases from J; junction bases left unmatched: 9. Germline V gives CDR1 MGHRA, CDR2 YSYEKL. The CDR3 is made up of 18 amino acids.

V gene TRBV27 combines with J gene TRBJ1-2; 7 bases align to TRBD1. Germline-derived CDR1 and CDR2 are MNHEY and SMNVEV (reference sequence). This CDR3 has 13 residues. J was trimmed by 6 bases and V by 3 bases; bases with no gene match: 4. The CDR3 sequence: CASSFGQGDGYTF. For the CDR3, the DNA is TGTGCCAGCAGTTTCGGCCAGGGGGATGGCTACACCTTC.

The CDR3: CAWSTRTGGVRQPQHF. The CDR3 DNA is TGTGCCTGGAGTACCCGGACAGGAGGGGTGCGTCAGCCCCAGCATTTT. The rearrangement joins TRBV30 to TRBJ1-5; 7 bases are a match to TRBD1. Germline V CDR1 and CDR2: GTSNPN, SVGIG (reference sequence). After removal of 2 bases from V and 6 bases from J, the junction contained 13 bases not matched to a gene. This CDR3 has 16 residues. Variable domain in full (rest from reference TRBV30 and TRBJ1-5): SQTIHQWPATLVQPVGSPLSLECTVEGTSNPNLYWYRQAAGRGLQLLFYSVGIGQISSEVPQNLSASRPQDRQFILSSKKLLLSDSGFYLCAWSTRTGGVRQPQHFGDGTRLSIL.

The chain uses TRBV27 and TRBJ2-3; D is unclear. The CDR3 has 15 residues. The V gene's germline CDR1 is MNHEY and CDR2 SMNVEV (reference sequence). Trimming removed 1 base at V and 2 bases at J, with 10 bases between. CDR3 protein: CASSLLASATDTQYF. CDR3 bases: TGTGCCAGCAGTTTATTGGCGAGCGCCACAGATACGCAGTATTTT.

CDR3: CASSLGTGGQYGYTF. In DNA, the CDR3 is TGTGCCAGCAGCCTCGGGACAGGGGGGCAATATGGCTACACCTTC. The rearrangement uses TRBV9 and TRBJ1-2; 11 nucleotides line up with TRBD1. The CDR3 has 15 amino acids. V was pared by 4 bases and J by 5 bases, with 7 bases of the junction left unmatched. Germline V gene lookup returns CDR1 SGDLS and CDR2 YYNGEE.

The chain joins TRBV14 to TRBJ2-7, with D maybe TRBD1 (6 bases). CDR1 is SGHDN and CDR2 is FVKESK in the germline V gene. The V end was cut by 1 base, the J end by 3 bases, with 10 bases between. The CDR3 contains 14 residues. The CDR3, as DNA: TGTGCCAGCAGCCAAGCCAACAGGGACTACGAGCAGTACTTC. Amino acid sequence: CASSQANRDYEQYF.

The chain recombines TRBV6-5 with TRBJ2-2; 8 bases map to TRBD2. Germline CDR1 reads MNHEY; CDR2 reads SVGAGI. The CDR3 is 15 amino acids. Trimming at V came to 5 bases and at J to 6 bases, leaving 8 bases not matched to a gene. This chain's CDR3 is CASSPSGTRPGELFF. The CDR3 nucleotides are TGTGCCAGCAGTCCCTCCGGGACTAGGCCCGGGGAGCTGTTTTTT.

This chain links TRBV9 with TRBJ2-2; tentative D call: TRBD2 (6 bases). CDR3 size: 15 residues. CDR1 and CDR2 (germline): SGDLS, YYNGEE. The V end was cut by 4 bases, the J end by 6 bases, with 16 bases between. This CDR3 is CASSPQPGVSGELFF. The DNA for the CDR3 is TGTGCCAGCAGCCCCCAGCCGGGGGTGTCCGGGGAGCTGTTTTTT.

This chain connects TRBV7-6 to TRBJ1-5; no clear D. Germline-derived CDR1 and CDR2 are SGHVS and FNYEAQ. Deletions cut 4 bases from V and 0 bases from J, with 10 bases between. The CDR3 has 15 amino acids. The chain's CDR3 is CASSSGGNSNQPQHF. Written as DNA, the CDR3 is TGTGCCAGCAGCTCAGGCGGGAATAGCAATCAGCCCCAGCATTTT.

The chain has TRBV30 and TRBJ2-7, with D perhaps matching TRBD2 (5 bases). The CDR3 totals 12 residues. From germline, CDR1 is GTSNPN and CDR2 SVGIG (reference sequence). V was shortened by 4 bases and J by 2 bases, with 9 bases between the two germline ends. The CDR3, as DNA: TGTGCCTGGAATAACGGGGCCTACGAGCAGTACTTC. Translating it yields CAWNNGAYEQYF. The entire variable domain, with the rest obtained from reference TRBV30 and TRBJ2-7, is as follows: SQTIHQWPATLVQPVGSPLSLECTVEGTSNPNLYWYRQAAGRGLQLLFYSVGIGQISSEVPQNLSASRPQDRQFILSSKKLLLSDSGFYLCAWNNGAYEQYFGPGTRLTVT.

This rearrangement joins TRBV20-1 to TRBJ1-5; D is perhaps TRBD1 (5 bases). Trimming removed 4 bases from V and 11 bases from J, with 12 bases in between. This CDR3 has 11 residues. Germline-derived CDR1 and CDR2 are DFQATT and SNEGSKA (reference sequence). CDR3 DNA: TGCAGTGCTAACAGAGCCAGGGCCCAGCATTTT. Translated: CSANRARAQHF.

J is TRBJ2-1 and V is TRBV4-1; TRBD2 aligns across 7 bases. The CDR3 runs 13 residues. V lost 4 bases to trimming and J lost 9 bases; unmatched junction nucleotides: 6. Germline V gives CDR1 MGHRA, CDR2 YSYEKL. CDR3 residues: CASSPRLAGEQFF. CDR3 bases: TGCGCCAGCAGCCCAAGACTAGCCGGTGAGCAGTTCTTC.

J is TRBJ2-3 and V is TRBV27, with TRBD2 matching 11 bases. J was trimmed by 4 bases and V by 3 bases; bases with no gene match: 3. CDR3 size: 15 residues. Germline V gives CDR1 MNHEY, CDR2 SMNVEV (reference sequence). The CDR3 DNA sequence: TGTGCCAGCAGTTTTAGCGGGAGGGCCCCAGATACGCAGTATTTT. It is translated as CASSFSGRAPDTQYF.

CDR3 nucleotide sequence: TGTGCCAGCAGGGGGAGACGGGAGCTTCATGAGCAGTTCTTC. Encoded protein: CASRGRRELHEQFF. This chain connects TRBV6-4 to TRBJ2-1, with D tentatively TRBD2 (6 bases). Trimming took off 6 bases at V and 8 bases at J, with 17 bases between the two ends. The CDR3 sequence is 14 residues long. Germline V gives CDR1 MRHNA, CDR2 SNTAGT.

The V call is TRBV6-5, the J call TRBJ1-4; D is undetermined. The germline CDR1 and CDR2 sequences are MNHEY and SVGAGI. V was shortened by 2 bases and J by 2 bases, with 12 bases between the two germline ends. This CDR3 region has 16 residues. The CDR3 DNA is TGTGCCAGCAGTTACCACTTGGGCCCGACTAATGAAAAACTGTTTTTT. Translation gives CASSYHLGPTNEKLFF.

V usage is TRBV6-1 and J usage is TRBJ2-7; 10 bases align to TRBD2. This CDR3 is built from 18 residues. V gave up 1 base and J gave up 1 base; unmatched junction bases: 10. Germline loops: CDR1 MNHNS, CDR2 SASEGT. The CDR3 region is CASSEEVLAGPFSYEQYF. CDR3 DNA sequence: TGTGCCAGCAGTGAAGAAGTACTAGCGGGGCCTTTTTCCTACGAGCAGTACTTC.

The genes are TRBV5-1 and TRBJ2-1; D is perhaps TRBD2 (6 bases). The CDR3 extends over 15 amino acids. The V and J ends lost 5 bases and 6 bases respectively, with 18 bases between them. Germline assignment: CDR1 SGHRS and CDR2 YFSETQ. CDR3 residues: CASRRLANSLNEQFF. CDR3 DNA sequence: TGCGCCAGCAGGAGGCTAGCGAATTCTCTCAATGAGCAGTTCTTC.